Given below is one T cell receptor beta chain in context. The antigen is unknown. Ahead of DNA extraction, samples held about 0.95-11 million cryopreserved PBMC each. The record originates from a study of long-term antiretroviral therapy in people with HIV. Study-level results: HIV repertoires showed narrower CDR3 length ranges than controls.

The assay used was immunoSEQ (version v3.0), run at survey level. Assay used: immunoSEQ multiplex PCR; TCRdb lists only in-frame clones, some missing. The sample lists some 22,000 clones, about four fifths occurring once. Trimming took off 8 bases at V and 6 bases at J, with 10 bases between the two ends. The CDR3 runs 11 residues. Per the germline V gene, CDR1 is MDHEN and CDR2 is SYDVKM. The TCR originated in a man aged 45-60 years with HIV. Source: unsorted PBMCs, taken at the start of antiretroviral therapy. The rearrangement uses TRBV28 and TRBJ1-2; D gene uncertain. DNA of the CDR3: TGTGCCAGCGTCGACGGGAATGGCTACACCTTC. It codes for CASVDGNGYTF.